The 18 T cell receptor beta chains given below trace back to one sample, sequenced in a study of T cells expressing NK-cell markers. TCRdb reprocessed the 5' RACE reads, keeping one entry per CDR3 protein, no DNA. The sample holds roughly 380,000 distinct CDR3 sequences. The sample taken for sequencing was blood T cells: a sorted CD56 or NKG2C T cell subset, CD4+ or CD8+ T cells, or bulk PBMC T cells (not recorded which). The source of these receptors is a man aged 18 to 69 in good health.

The rearrangement uses TRBV15 and TRBJ1-1; TCRdb returns TRBD1, unconfirmable since there is no DNA. The V gene's germline CDR1 is LNHNV and CDR2 YYDKDF (reference sequence). CDR3 length: 14 residues. This CDR3 is CATSRDRGETEAFF.

The chain has TRBV7-2 and TRBJ2-1; lacking DNA, the TRBD1 call made by TCRdb goes unchecked. CDR1 SGHTA and CDR2 FQGNSA come from the germline V gene. The CDR3 extends over 17 amino acids. The CDR3 loop is CASSLVVRTSLYNEQFF.

The chain is built from TRBV19 and TRBJ2-1; absent DNA, TCRdb's TRBD1 call cannot be checked. The germline V gene has CDR1 LNHDA and CDR2 SQIVND (reference sequence). There are 14 residues in the CDR3. The CDR3 sequence is CASSRQGVGNEQFF.

The chain has TRBV29-1 and TRBJ2-1; TCRdb calls TRBD2, which cannot be checked without DNA. Germline V gene sequence: CDR1 SQVTM, CDR2 ANQGSEA. CDR3 size: 14 residues. The CDR3: CSAYRQGSYNEQFF.

This chain connects TRBV4-1 to TRBJ2-4; the D gene TCRdb calls, TRBD1, cannot be checked with no DNA. Looked up from germline, CDR1 is MGHRA and CDR2 is YSYEKL. The CDR3 contains 15 residues. The CDR3 here is CASSQGDRVRNIQYF.

This chain joins TRBV11-1 and TRBJ2-7. Per germline, CDR1 SGHAT and CDR2 FQDESV (reference sequence). The CDR3 consists of 13 residues. CDR3 amino acids: CASSLVGSYEQYF.

The rearrangement links TRBV5-1 to TRBJ1-1; TCRdb proposes TRBD1, but this gene call is untestable without DNA. CDR1 is SGHRS and CDR2 is YFSETQ in the germline V gene. There are 16 residues in the CDR3. The CDR3 sequence: CASSQQNPTGDTEAFF.

The chain couples TRBV11-3 to TRBJ2-3. CDR3 size: 14 residues. Germline lookup yields CDR1 SGHNT and CDR2 YENEEA. The CDR3 loop is CASSLDSTIGTQYF.

The V and J genes are TRBV7-2 and TRBJ2-5; the TCRdb call, TRBD2, lacks DNA for checking. This CDR3 has 17 residues. Germline loops: CDR1 SGHTA, CDR2 FQGNSA. This chain's CDR3 is CASSPGTSGSPQETQYF.

CDR3 residues: CASSSGTGAEKLFF. This chain uses TRBV12-3 or TRBV12-4 with TRBJ1-4; the D call of TRBD1 rests on TCRdb alone, since no DNA is present to check it. The CDR3 length is 14 residues.

The CDR3 loop reads CASSVVPGGGASTDTQYF. The rearrangement joins TRBV9 to TRBJ2-3; TCRdb's D call, TRBD1, is unchecked because there is no DNA. Germline V gene data show CDR1 as SGDLS and CDR2 as YYNGEE. The CDR3 sequence is 18 residues long. Complete variable domain (other parts from reference TRBV9 and TRBJ2-3): DSGVTQTPKHLITATGQRVTLRCSPRSGDLSVYWYQQSLDQGLQFLIQYYNGEERAKGNILERFSAQQFPDLHSELNLSSLELGDSALYFCASSVVPGGGASTDTQYFGPGTRLTVL.

The rearrangement uses TRBV12-3 or TRBV12-4 and TRBJ2-5; the D call of TRBD2 rests on TCRdb alone, since no DNA is present to check it. The CDR3 covers 16 residues. CDR3 sequence: CASRNGLAGGQETQYF.

V usage is TRBV7-8 and J usage is TRBJ1-4; TCRdb's D gene call, TRBD1, goes unchecked for lack of DNA. The CDR3 runs to 15 residues. In germline, CDR1 is SGHVS, CDR2 FQNEAQ. The CDR3: CASSSGQKRREKLFF.

The V gene is TRBV6-1, the J gene TRBJ2-2. The CDR3 has 13 residues. CDR1 MNHNS and CDR2 SASEGT come from the germline V gene. The CDR3 sequence: CASSAGGWRELFF.

The V and J genes are TRBV7-9 and TRBJ1-4; the TCRdb D gene call, TRBD1, has no DNA to confirm it. The CDR3 has 14 amino acids. Germline assignment: CDR1 SEHNR and CDR2 FQNEAQ (reference sequence). The CDR3 here is CASSLAAGSGKLFF.

This CDR3 reads CASSLTSGFGANVLTF. The chain recombines TRBV7-3 with TRBJ2-6; TCRdb's assignment of TRBD1 cannot be checked, as there is no DNA. The length of the CDR3 is 16 residues. Germline assignment: CDR1 SGHTA and CDR2 FQGTGA.

The V and J genes are TRBV4-1 and TRBJ2-2; the TCRdb call, TRBD1, lacks DNA for checking. CDR1 is MGHRA and CDR2 is YSYEKL in the germline V gene. CDR3 size: 16 residues. This CDR3 is CASSQDPGPNTGELFF.

This chain connects TRBV12-3 or TRBV12-4 to TRBJ1-4. This CDR3 region has 13 residues. The CDR3 spells CASSLWGEGKLFF.